This T cell receptor (beta chain) was captured in a study of cytomegalovirus exposure and HLA in healthy donors. Study summary: Earlier, 150 million to 200 million T cells were analyzed, and 117 million unique TCR beta sequences were found among them. Study conclusions and caveats: The authors assumed roughly uniform sequencing depth across donors for presence/absence analyses.

On this clone: Its target is not known.

The CDR3 extends over 12 amino acids. V was clipped by 5 bases and J by 6 bases; unmatched bases: 3. Germline values: CDR1 LNHDA, CDR2 SQIVND (reference sequence). Primers included in the PCR were 60 Vbeta and 13 Jbeta primers. Original analysis: In a later analysis, about 11 million of approximately 80 million unique beta chains occurred in at least two donors. The data were produced by immunoSEQ multiplex PCR, yet TCRdb's version contains in-frame clones alone and is incomplete. That table furnishes V, J and clone size, whereas the DNA furnished D and trimming. This sample has 100,000 to 150,000 clones, with over 75% found just once.

The clonotype originates from a woman younger than 35 in good health and CMV-seronegative. Source material: PBMCs. The V gene is TRBV19, the J gene TRBJ1-1, with 7 bases identical to TRBD1. DNA of the CDR3: TGTGCCAGTAGTCGCACAGGGGCTGAAGCTTTCTTT. It translates to CASSRTGAEAFF.